The rows below give T cell receptor beta chains drawn from one sample of a study of T cells after yellow fever vaccination. MiXCR, run by TCRdb on the 5' RACE reads, gives a single entry per CDR3 protein. The sample records 120,000 or so distinct CDR3 sequences, about 8.2% being singletons. This specimen consisted of CD8+ T cells sorted from PBMCs, obtained on the day of the yellow fever booster vaccination. The receptors shown here come from a man between 18 and 35 years old who received the YFV17D yellow fever vaccine. CDR3s include the opening cysteine and the closing phenylalanine or tryptophan. Fields, in order: D gene, V gene, J gene, CDR3 protein. D genes are given only for firm matches.

>TRBD2|TRBV11-2|TRBJ2-1
CASSTVPGLESYNEQFF
>.|TRBV2|TRBJ1-1
CASSGAYQNTEAFF
>TRBD2|TRBV9|TRBJ2-1
CASSAGLAGGIYNEQFF
>.|TRBV11-2|TRBJ2-5
CASSLQRETQYF
>.|TRBV9|TRBJ2-2
CASSVGTASYANTGELFF
>.|TRBV11-2|TRBJ2-3
CASSFSSWLGGQLGAVADTQYF
>TRBD1|TRBV4-1|TRBJ2-3
CASSHNRQGPEDTQYF
>.|TRBV21-1|TRBJ1-1
CASSGHLGCTEAFF
>.|TRBV29-1|TRBJ2-1
CSVVDYNEQFF
>.|TRBV4-3|TRBJ2-3
CASSQDLLGTGFIAYTQYF
>.|TRBV7-2|TRBJ2-7
CASSLTPKAYEQYF
>.|TRBV6-5|TRBJ2-2
CASSYGSGGELFF